Following are 17 T cell receptor beta chains from one sample sequenced in a study of cytomegalovirus exposure and HLA in healthy donors. This PCR relied on a set of 60 Vbeta primers and 13 Jbeta primers. Some clones are missing from TCRdb's copy, which holds only in-frame ones; the method was immunoSEQ multiplex PCR. Of around 160,000 clones listed, 60% to 80% are singletons. Sequenced: PBMCs. Receptors were obtained from a man between 45 and 60 years old in good health and CMV-seropositive.

There are a few counts of this clone. This sequence joins TRBV5-1 and TRBJ1-2; no definite D call. The CDR3 loop spans 14 amino acids. The germline V gene has CDR1 SGHRS and CDR2 YFSETQ. V lost 4 bases and J lost 1, with 11 bases in between. CDR3 sequence (DNA): TGCGCCAGCAGCGGTGAGGGTGGTAACTATGGCTACACCTTC. Amino acid sequence: CASSGEGGNYGYTF.

The chain carries TRBV4-1 and TRBJ1-3; D is unclear. Germline V gene data show CDR1 as MGHRA and CDR2 as YSYEKL. This CDR3 has 15 amino acids. The ends were cut back, 0 bases at V and 2 bases at J, with 8 bases in the middle. The CDR3 DNA sequence: TGCGCCAGCAGCCAAGATTACATGACTGGAAACACCATATATTTT. Translated: CASSQDYMTGNTIYF.

The J gene is TRBJ2-3, the V gene TRBV28, with 7 bases fitting TRBD2. The CDR3 runs to 15 residues. Germline lookup yields CDR1 MDHEN and CDR2 SYDVKM. The V gene end was trimmed by 5 bases and the J gene end by 2 bases; junction bases not matched to a gene: 7. CDR3 loop: CASSLFGGYTDTQYF. The CDR3 nucleotides are TGTGCCAGCAGTCTCTTCGGGGGGTACACAGATACGCAGTATTTT.

This clone was seen a handful of times. The chain employs TRBV7-6 and TRBJ1-4; no clear D gene. V was clipped by 0 bases and J by 5 bases, with 16 bases between them. This CDR3 has 17 amino acids. The germline CDR1 and CDR2 sequences are SGHVS and FNYEAQ. The CDR3 region is CASSLAFRGSGNEKLFF. DNA of the CDR3: TGTGCCAGCAGCTTAGCGTTTCGAGGGAGCGGGAATGAAAAACTGTTTTTT.

The chain combines TRBV2 with TRBJ1-6, with TRBD1 matching over 10 bases. Germline CDR1 is SNHLY and CDR2 is FYNNEI. V lost 6 bases and J lost 1; bases outside the gene matches: 3. The CDR3 is 16 amino acids. The CDR3 sequence: CASSGTGESYNSPLHF. CDR3 bases: TGTGCCAGCAGCGGGACAGGGGAGTCCTATAATTCACCCCTCCACTTT.

This chain connects TRBV4-3 to TRBJ1-2, with D uncertain. Germline V lookup: CDR1 LGHNA, CDR2 YSLEER. The CDR3 runs to 15 residues. V lost 0 bases to trimming and J lost 4 bases, with 12 bases between them. The CDR3 DNA follows: TGCGCCAGCAGCCAAGATCGAGGGTTCTTCTATGGCTACACCTTC. Amino acids: CASSQDRGFFYGYTF.

This sequence joins TRBV5-8 and TRBJ2-2, with D perhaps matching TRBD1 (6 bases). Trimming removed 4 bases from V and 9 bases from J, with 19 bases in between. CDR3 length: 15 residues. Germline V gene sequence: CDR1 SGHTS, CDR2 YDEGEE. Written as DNA, the CDR3 is TGTGCCAGCAGCACTCGGCAGGGGTGGAGTAGGGAGCTGTTTTTT. Its protein product is CASSTRQGWSRELFF.

The chain combines TRBV15 with TRBJ2-3; TRBD1 aligns across 8 bases. Germline CDR1 LNHNV, CDR2 YYDKDF (reference sequence). The length of the CDR3 is 17 residues. V was pared by 1 base and J by 5 bases, with 11 bases of the junction left unmatched. The CDR3: CATSRGYDRGIGDTQYF. CDR3 nucleotide sequence: TGTGCCACCAGCAGAGGATACGACAGGGGAATCGGAGATACGCAGTATTTT.

The CDR3 coding sequence is TGTGCCAGCGGGAGCTCCTACGAGCAGTACGTC. Its translation: CASGSSYEQYV. The rearrangement links TRBV6-7 to TRBJ2-7, with D possibly being TRBD2 (5 bases). TRBV6-7 is recorded as an ORF, its role being uncertain. V dropped 8 bases and J dropped 0 bases, with 5 bases sitting between them. This CDR3 is built from 11 residues.

The chain recombines TRBV7-6 with TRBJ2-5; possibly TRBD2 for D (5 bases). This CDR3 has 15 amino acids. Germline CDR1 and CDR2: SGHVS and FNYEAQ. V lost 5 bases to trimming and J lost 4 bases, with 17 bases between them. CDR3 in amino acids: CASSARPASLETQYF. CDR3 nucleotides: TGTGCCAGCAGCGCGCGACCCGCTAGCTTAGAGACCCAGTACTTC.

J is TRBJ1-1 and V is TRBV10-3, with 12 bases identical to TRBD1. The CDR3 sequence is 15 residues long. V lost 6 bases, J lost 2 bases, and 4 bases stayed unmatched. Germline-derived CDR1 and CDR2 are ENHRY and SYGVKD. The CDR3 here is CAIRTGTGGNTEAFF. The CDR3 nucleotides are TGTGCCATCAGAACCGGGACAGGGGGCAACACTGAAGCTTTCTTT.

This rearrangement joins TRBV28 to TRBJ1-5; 10 bases agree with TRBD1. Looked up from germline, CDR1 is MDHEN and CDR2 is SYDVKM. The CDR3 is 16 residues long. After removal of 1 base from V and 6 bases from J, the junction contained 6 bases not matched to a gene. The CDR3 reads CASSLLGQGHSQPQHF. DNA of the CDR3: TGTGCCAGCAGTTTATTGGGACAGGGGCATTCTCAGCCCCAGCATTTT.

The chain joins TRBV4-2 to TRBJ2-1; 11 nucleotides agree with TRBD2. This CDR3 has 19 amino acids. The germline gives CDR1 LGHNA, CDR2 YNFKEQ. The V and J ends lost 0 bases and 9 bases, in that order; junction bases with no gene match: 16. This chain's CDR3 is CASSQESLAGGDEGGEQFF. The CDR3 DNA is TGTGCCAGCAGCCAAGAATCCCTAGCGGGGGGCGACGAGGGGGGTGAGCAGTTCTTC.

V gene TRBV18 combines with J gene TRBJ1-1; D ambiguous. CDR1 and CDR2 from the germline V gene are KGHSH and LQKENI. V lost 0 bases and J 1 base, leaving 12 bases between the germline ends. CDR3 length: 16 amino acids. CDR3 protein: CASSPPSVRGNTEAFF. The CDR3 nucleotides read TGTGCCAGCTCACCACCGTCGGTAAGAGGGAACACTGAAGCTTTCTTT. Looking up the rest from reference TRBV18 and TRBJ1-1 gives the full variable domain: NAGVMQNPRHLVRRRGQEARLRCSPMKGHSHVYWYRQLPEEGLKFMVYLQKENIIDESGMPKERFSAEFPKEGPSILRIQQVVRGDSAAYFCASSPPSVRGNTEAFFGQGTRLTVV.

This sequence joins TRBV9 and TRBJ1-1; TRBD1 might be the D (5 bases). This CDR3 comprises 16 residues. Germline V CDR1 and CDR2: SGDLS, YYNGEE. V dropped 5 bases and J dropped 0 bases, with 17 bases sitting between them. CDR3 loop: CASSPQGRQMNTEAFF. The CDR3 nucleotides read TGTGCCAGCAGTCCCCAGGGTAGGCAGATGAACACTGAAGCTTTCTTT.

This chain connects TRBV5-8 to TRBJ2-4; D is unresolved. This CDR3 contains 14 residues. Germline V CDR1 and CDR2: SGHTS, YDEGEE. With 1 base removed from V and 3 bases from J, the gap between germline ends came to 8 bases. The CDR3 loop reads CASSLRGNKNIQYF. Here the CDR3 DNA reads TGTGCCAGCAGCTTGAGAGGAAACAAAAACATTCAGTACTTC.

The V gene is TRBV4-1, the J gene TRBJ2-2; 7 nucleotides line up with TRBD1. The CDR3 has 16 residues. Germline CDR1 is MGHRA and CDR2 is YSYEKL. Trimming removed 3 bases from V and 1 base from J; junction bases left unmatched: 5. CDR3 loop: CASSHPDRRNTGELFF. CDR3 nucleotides: TGCGCCAGCAGCCATCCGGACAGGCGGAACACCGGGGAGCTGTTTTTT.